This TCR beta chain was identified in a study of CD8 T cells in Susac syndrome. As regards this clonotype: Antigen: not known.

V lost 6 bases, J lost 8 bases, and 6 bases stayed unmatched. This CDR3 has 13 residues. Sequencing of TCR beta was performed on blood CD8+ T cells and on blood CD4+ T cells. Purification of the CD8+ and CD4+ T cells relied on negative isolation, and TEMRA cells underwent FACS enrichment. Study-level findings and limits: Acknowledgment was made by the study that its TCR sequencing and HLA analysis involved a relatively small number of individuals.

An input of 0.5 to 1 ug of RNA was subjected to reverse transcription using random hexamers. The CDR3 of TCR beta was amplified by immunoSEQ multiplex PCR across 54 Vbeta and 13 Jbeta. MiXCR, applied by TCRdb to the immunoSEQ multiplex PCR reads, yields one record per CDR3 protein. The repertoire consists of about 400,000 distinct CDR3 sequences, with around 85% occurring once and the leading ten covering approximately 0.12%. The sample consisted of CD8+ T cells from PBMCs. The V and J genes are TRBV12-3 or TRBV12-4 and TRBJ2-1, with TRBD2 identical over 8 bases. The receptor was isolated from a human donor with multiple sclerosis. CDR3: CASSNGLAYEQFF. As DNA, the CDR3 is TGTGCCAGCAGCAACGGACTAGCCTATGAGCAGTTCTTC.